The rows below give T cell receptor beta chains drawn from one sample of a study of T cell repertoires in cytomegalovirus infection. MiXCR, applied by TCRdb to the reads, yields one record per CDR3 protein. The sample includes around 740,000 distinct CDR3 sequences, less than 40% seen only once; the top ten take around 2.8%. The sequenced material came from PBMCs. Every receptor here comes from a human donor in good health (CMV status not recorded). Some clones in this sample may be carry-over from other donors' samples. CDR3s leave out the opening cysteine and the closing phenylalanine or tryptophan. The order of the fields is V gene, D gene, CDR3 protein. A D gene is named only where the DNA matches it firmly.

V gene: TRBV7-2
D gene: .
CDR3 protein: ASSLELIGNSPLH

V gene: TRBV28
D gene: .
CDR3 protein: ASTLGGSNQPQR

V gene: TRBV6-9
D gene: .
CDR3 protein: ASSWGGGNTEAF

V gene: TRBV6-6
D gene: .
CDR3 protein: YSSLQGGEQF

V gene: TRBV28
D gene: .
CDR3 protein: ASRGTTNTGELF

V gene: TRBV19
D gene: TRBD2
CDR3 protein: ASSSSGGMNEQF

V gene: TRBV28
D gene: TRBD1
CDR3 protein: ASKQGADNSPLH

V gene: TRBV10-3
D gene: TRBD2
CDR3 protein: ATGLAGGVNEQF

V gene: TRBV24-1
D gene: .
CDR3 protein: ATSDPGYGTQY

V gene: TRBV28
D gene: .
CDR3 protein: ASRSPGGRRNTEAF

V gene: TRBV3-1
D gene: .
CDR3 protein: ASSRGSGPGANVLT

V gene: TRBV6-5
D gene: .
CDR3 protein: ASSYGVRNSPLH

V gene: TRBV7-6
D gene: .
CDR3 protein: ASSPWGGGNQPPQH

V gene: TRBV7-9
D gene: .
CDR3 protein: ASSLLGSRNTEAF

V gene: TRBV7-8
D gene: .
CDR3 protein: ASRDPGETQY

V gene: TRBV19
D gene: .
CDR3 protein: ASSISLLPTQY

V gene: TRBV2
D gene: .
CDR3 protein: ASSASGLPVDTEAF

V gene: TRBV19
D gene: .
CDR3 protein: ASSVVSNYGYT

V gene: TRBV27
D gene: TRBD2
CDR3 protein: ASSIRTSGGRDTQY

V gene: TRBV28
D gene: .
CDR3 protein: ASSLSRTSRSYNEQF

V gene: TRBV28
D gene: .
CDR3 protein: ASTPSEIAKNIQY

V gene: TRBV6-6
D gene: .
CDR3 protein: ASSIPWGSAGDNSPLH

V gene: TRBV7-9
D gene: .
CDR3 protein: ASSLTRGSFIGYT

V gene: TRBV19
D gene: .
CDR3 protein: ASIPRLRQGLFQPQH

V gene: TRBV12-3/TRBV12-4
D gene: TRBD1
CDR3 protein: ASSAGTGRGANYGYT

V gene: TRBV4-1
D gene: TRBD2
CDR3 protein: ASSQPGGPGEQF

V gene: TRBV28
D gene: .
CDR3 protein: ASTRGGAGNEQF

V gene: TRBV24-1
D gene: TRBD1
CDR3 protein: ATSDDRGENQPQH

V gene: TRBV15
D gene: .
CDR3 protein: ATSRDLVSGYGYT

V gene: TRBV20-1
D gene: .
CDR3 protein: SARSVGAEYEQY

V gene: TRBV7-6
D gene: .
CDR3 protein: ASSFSHSSYEQY

V gene: TRBV7-6
D gene: .
CDR3 protein: ASSLATRDSNQPQH

V gene: TRBV6-1
D gene: .
CDR3 protein: ASSRALSYNEQF

V gene: TRBV7-2
D gene: TRBD2
CDR3 protein: ASSLAGTSGTISSYEQY

V gene: TRBV19
D gene: TRBD1
CDR3 protein: ASSSNRDRGFPGNQPQH

V gene: TRBV7-2
D gene: .
CDR3 protein: ASSLFPRATKQETQY

V gene: TRBV7-2
D gene: TRBD2
CDR3 protein: ASSLIAGGSYEQY

V gene: TRBV14
D gene: TRBD1
CDR3 protein: ASSQGRQGVNQPQH

V gene: TRBV6-1
D gene: .
CDR3 protein: ASSYAENSPLH

V gene: TRBV7-2
D gene: TRBD2
CDR3 protein: ASSLGGRALNEQF